The 31 T cell receptor beta chains in this list originate from one sample, sequenced in a study of blood T cells in healthy people across ages. A second PCR of 7 to 11 cycles used a sample-barcoded 5' primer and a J-beta primer mix. MiXCR was run by TCRdb on the 5' RACE reads, yielding one entry per CDR3 protein. The data hold some 1.5 million distinct CDR3 sequences, with about 45% observed a single time. The sample taken for sequencing was blood. All receptors come from a woman younger than 30 in good health.

This chain links TRBV7-3 with TRBJ2-3, with a possible D match to TRBD2 (7 bases). Per the germline V gene, CDR1 is SGHTA and CDR2 is FQGTGA. Trimming removed 3 bases from V and 2 bases from J, with 12 bases in between. The CDR3 is 15 amino acids. CDR3 nucleotides: TGTGCCAGCAGCTTCAGCGGGACAAACACAGATACGCAGTATTTT. Protein sequence: CASSFSGTNTDTQYF.

The J gene is TRBJ2-1, the V gene TRBV4-1, with D perhaps assigned TRBD1 or TRBD2 (5 bases each). CDR3 length: 15 residues. The ends were cut back, 1 base at V and 7 bases at J, with 14 bases in the middle. Germline V gene data show CDR1 as MGHRA and CDR2 as YSYEKL. CDR3 in amino acids: CASSQGMVGGNEQFF. In DNA form, the CDR3 reads TGCGCCAGCAGCCAAGGAATGGTTGGGGGTAATGAGCAGTTCTTC.

The J gene is TRBJ2-5, the V gene TRBV7-2, with TRBD2 as a possible D gene (7 bases). The CDR3 runs 14 residues. Germline CDR1 and CDR2: SGHTA and FQGNSA. V was pared by 1 base and J by 11 bases, with 17 bases between. CDR3 amino acids: CASSLVGGDDGQYF. The CDR3 region has the DNA TGTGCCAGCAGCTTAGTAGGGGGGGACGATGGGCAGTACTTC.

The gene calls are TRBV20-1 and TRBJ2-5, with D possibly matching TRBD2 (5 bases). V lost 3 bases and J lost 5, with 16 bases in between. The CDR3 contains 14 residues. CDR1 is DFQATT, CDR2 SNEGSKA, per germline (reference sequence). Written as DNA, the CDR3 is TGCAGTGCTAGGCTCAGGTTCTCGGGGGAGACCCAGTACTTC. As protein: CSARLRFSGETQYF.

DNA of the CDR3: TGTGCTTCTCAGGGAAGGGGGGCTACCTACAATGAGCAGTTCTTC. The encoded protein is CASQGRGATYNEQFF. V gene TRBV11-2 combines with J gene TRBJ2-1; perhaps D is TRBD1 or TRBD2 (6 bases each). Germline CDR1 SGHAT, CDR2 FQNNGV. The CDR3 length is 15 residues.

The chain combines TRBV6-6 with TRBJ2-1; 12 bases fit TRBD2. In germline, CDR1 is MNHNY, CDR2 SVGAGI (reference sequence). V gave up 3 bases and J gave up 8 bases; unmatched junction bases: 8. The CDR3 is 16 residues long. The CDR3 sequence: CASSYTASGRVDEQFF. The CDR3 DNA reads TGTGCCAGCAGTTATACCGCTAGCGGGAGGGTTGATGAGCAGTTCTTC.

The chain has TRBV6-2 or TRBV6-3 and TRBJ1-2; no clear D gene. The CDR3 has 12 amino acids. V was clipped by 5 bases and J by 4 bases, with 8 bases between them. Germline CDR1 and CDR2: MNHEY and SVGEGT. The CDR3 DNA is TGTGCCAGCAGTAAGGAGGTCTATGGCTACACCTTC. Translation gives CASSKEVYGYTF.

This clonotype was observed a handful of times. J is TRBJ2-6 and V is TRBV12-3 or TRBV12-4; D is possibly TRBD1 (5 bases). The CDR3 contains 16 residues. Trimming removed 5 bases from V and 3 bases from J, with 14 bases in between. CDR3 coding DNA: TGTGCCAGCAGTACCCCCCGACAGTTTGGGGCCAACGTCCTGACTTTC. This gives the protein CASSTPRQFGANVLTF.

The chain recombines TRBV29-1 with TRBJ2-1; no reliable D call. The CDR3 has 12 residues. Germline V gene sequence: CDR1 SQVTM, CDR2 ANQGSEA. Trimming shortened V by 1 base and J by 4 bases, and 5 bases separated the two germline ends. The CDR3 DNA is TGCAGCGTTGAAGCGGCGTACAATGAGCAGTTCTTC. Translated: CSVEAAYNEQFF.

In this sample, this clonotype turned up a few times. The V gene is TRBV7-2, the J gene TRBJ1-2; 11 bases map to TRBD1. Germline V gene sequence: CDR1 SGHTA, CDR2 FQGNSA. J gave up 8 bases and V 5 bases, and 13 bases lay outside the gene matches. The CDR3 sequence is 16 residues long. CDR3 in amino acids: CASSPRDRGFYNGYTF. DNA for the CDR3: TGTGCCAGCAGCCCGAGGGACAGGGGGTTCTATAACGGCTACACCTTC.

The CDR3 spells CASSPSHREKLFF. The CDR3 DNA is TGTGCCAGCAGCCCCTCGCACCGCGAAAAACTGTTTTTT. This chain uses TRBV9 with TRBJ1-4; no definite D call. The CDR3 runs to 13 residues. From germline, CDR1 is SGDLS and CDR2 YYNGEE. The germline V and J ends were trimmed by 4 bases and 8 bases, with 12 bases remaining between them. The full variable domain, its missing parts supplied by reference TRBV9 and TRBJ1-4, is DSGVTQTPKHLITATGQRVTLRCSPRSGDLSVYWYQQSLDQGLQFLIQYYNGEERAKGNILERFSAQQFPDLHSELNLSSLELGDSALYFCASSPSHREKLFFGSGTQLSVL.

The V gene is TRBV5-1, the J gene TRBJ2-7; D may be TRBD2 (6 bases). Germline V gene lookup returns CDR1 SGHRS and CDR2 YFSETQ. Trimming removed 0 bases at V and 7 bases at J, with 17 bases between. The CDR3 sequence is 15 residues long. The CDR3 is CASSLVPTSFDEQYF. In DNA form, the CDR3 reads TGCGCCAGCAGCTTGGTCCCTACTAGCTTCGATGAGCAGTACTTC.

This clonotype was seen once. The chain joins TRBV4-1 to TRBJ1-6; D is undetermined. Trimming stripped 5 bases from V and 10 bases from J, with 12 bases between. This CDR3 is built from 13 residues. Germline CDR1 is MGHRA and CDR2 is YSYEKL. The CDR3 DNA reads TGCGCCAGCAGCATCGGTCGTGGATCACCCCTCCACTTT. Residues: CASSIGRGSPLHF.

There are a few counts of this clonotype. This chain joins TRBV25-1 and TRBJ1-4, with 7 positions matching TRBD1. The germline gives CDR1 MGHDK, CDR2 SYGVNS. Losses at the gene ends were 3 bases for V and 4 bases for J; bases not matched to a gene: 8. The CDR3 extends over 16 amino acids. CDR3 in DNA: TGTGCCAGCAGTGATTACGGGACAGCAAATAATGAAAAACTGTTTTTT. It yields the protein CASSDYGTANNEKLFF.

This rearrangement joins TRBV20-1 to TRBJ1-1; D is perhaps TRBD1 (6 bases). The CDR3 spans 12 residues. Trimming took off 3 bases at V and 7 bases at J, with 12 bases between the two ends. Germline V gene lookup returns CDR1 DFQATT and CDR2 SNEGSKA (reference sequence). The CDR3 protein is CSAREGVGEAFF. Written as DNA, the CDR3 is TGCAGTGCTAGGGAGGGGGTGGGTGAAGCTTTCTTT.

V and J are TRBV10-3 and TRBJ2-5, with D uncertain. Trimming removed 3 bases at V and 2 bases at J, with 7 bases between. This CDR3 is 13 amino acids long. CDR1 is ENHRY and CDR2 is SYGVKD in the germline V gene. This CDR3 is CAISEGEQETQYF. Here the CDR3 DNA reads TGTGCCATCAGTGAAGGTGAACAAGAGACCCAGTACTTC.

This clonotype was counted between two and nine times. The chain is built from TRBV2 and TRBJ1-2; D possibly corresponds to TRBD1 (5 bases). CDR1 is SNHLY and CDR2 is FYNNEI in the germline V gene. The CDR3 consists of 16 residues. Trimming removed 6 bases from V and 4 bases from J, with 21 bases in between. The CDR3 DNA follows: TGTGCCAGCAGACCTTCCGGCCAGGGAATCGGCTATGGCTACACCTTC. Protein product: CASRPSGQGIGYGYTF.

This clonotype was recorded a few times. The CDR3 reads CASSQPEYPNTEAFF. CDR3 DNA: TGCGCCAGCAGCCAACCGGAATACCCCAACACTGAAGCTTTCTTT. The gene calls are TRBV4-1 and TRBJ1-1; no firm D call. V dropped 2 bases and J dropped 2 bases, with 12 bases sitting between them. Germline CDR1 MGHRA, CDR2 YSYEKL. The CDR3 loop spans 15 amino acids.

The chain couples TRBV7-2 to TRBJ2-7, with D possibly called TRBD1 or TRBD2 (6 bases each). The length of the CDR3 is 15 residues. The germline CDR1 and CDR2 sequences are SGHTA and FQGNSA. V dropped 5 bases and J dropped 3 bases, with 17 bases sitting between them. This chain's CDR3 is CASSQTSGALYEQYF. The CDR3 DNA is TGTGCCAGCAGCCAAACCTCGGGGGCACTCTACGAGCAGTACTTC.

This clonotype was seen a single time. The rearrangement joins TRBV27 to TRBJ2-1, with D tentatively TRBD1 or TRBD2 (5 bases each). The CDR3 runs 14 residues. CDR1 and CDR2 (germline): MNHEY, SMNVEV (reference sequence). V dropped 8 bases and J dropped 10 bases, with 21 bases sitting between them. This CDR3 reads CASGTGPYSYEQFF. The CDR3 nucleotides read TGTGCCAGCGGTACGGGACCGTACTCCTACGAGCAGTTCTTC.

The chain links TRBV27 to TRBJ2-2, with 9 bases fitting TRBD2. In germline, CDR1 is MNHEY, CDR2 SMNVEV (reference sequence). Germline trimming cut 3 bases from V and 4 bases from J; bases unmatched to any gene: 6. The CDR3 covers 16 residues. CDR3 protein: CASSFLAGESTGELFF. Here the CDR3 DNA reads TGTGCCAGCAGTTTTTTAGCGGGAGAGAGCACCGGGGAGCTGTTTTTT.

This clonotype was recorded a few times. The CDR3 sequence is CASIQGRMINQPQHF. CDR3 bases: TGCGCCAGCATTCAAGGACGGATGATCAATCAGCCCCAGCATTTT. The gene calls are TRBV4-3 and TRBJ1-5; D remains unclear. V lost 7 bases, J lost 3 bases, and 16 bases lay in between. Germline V lookup: CDR1 LGHNA, CDR2 YSLEER. This CDR3 has 15 residues.

The gene calls are TRBV28 and TRBJ1-4; TRBD1 is a possible D gene (5 bases). The CDR3 runs to 12 residues. Looked up from germline, CDR1 is MDHEN and CDR2 is SYDVKM. Trimming took 6 bases from V and 8 from J, leaving 10 bases between them. The CDR3 loop reads CASSGTVEKLFF. The DNA of the CDR3 is TGTGCCAGCAGCGGGACGGTCGAAAAACTGTTTTTT.

This clonotype appeared a few times. The chain employs TRBV5-1 and TRBJ2-1, with 8 nucleotides matching TRBD2. CDR1 and CDR2 from the germline V gene are SGHRS and YFSETQ. The CDR3 consists of 15 residues. V gave up 7 bases and J gave up 13 bases; unmatched junction bases: 19. CDR3 in amino acids: CASRSLAGGFRGQFF. The CDR3 DNA reads TGCGCCAGCCGATCCTTGGCGGGAGGTTTCCGTGGCCAGTTCTTC.

The chain has TRBV4-3 and TRBJ2-1, with 13 bases matching TRBD2. The J call could be wrong; TRBJ2-7 is a better fit for the DNA end. Germline CDR1 and CDR2: LGHNA and YSLEER. The CDR3 consists of 16 residues. CDR3 DNA sequence: TGCGCCAGCAGCCAGGGGACTAGCGGGAAATACAATGAGCAGTACTTC. As protein: CASSQGTSGKYNEQYF.

A few counts support this clonotype. V is TRBV6-5 and J is TRBJ1-2; 7 bases map to TRBD1. The CDR3 sequence is 15 residues long. Germline CDR1 MNHEY, CDR2 SVGAGI. Trimming took 2 bases from V and 5 from J; bases not matched to a gene: 8. The CDR3 DNA sequence: TGTGCCAGCAGTTACACCCCGGGACAGAGATATGGCTACACCTTC. This encodes CASSYTPGQRYGYTF.

The J gene is TRBJ2-3, the V gene TRBV24-1; maybe TRBD2 (5 bases). Looked up from germline, CDR1 is KGHDR and CDR2 is SFDVKD. The CDR3 contains 16 residues. The V end was cut by 0 bases, the J end by 2 bases, with 11 bases between. CDR3 in amino acids: CATSDLLGDITDTQYF. In DNA form, the CDR3 reads TGTGCCACCAGTGATTTGTTGGGAGACATCACAGATACGCAGTATTTT.

This clonotype was seen only a few times. The chain combines TRBV4-3 with TRBJ2-7; 7 bases fit TRBD2. V was pared by 0 bases and J by 6 bases, with 14 bases of the junction left unmatched. The CDR3 loop spans 17 amino acids. In germline, CDR1 is LGHNA, CDR2 YSLEER. The DNA for the CDR3 is TGCGCCAGCAGCCAAGATGGGACGGGACTAAAATTCGGCGAGCAGTACTTC. It codes for CASSQDGTGLKFGEQYF.

This rearrangement joins TRBV7-9 to TRBJ2-2; 7 bases align to TRBD1. The CDR3 spans 18 residues. V shed 4 bases, J shed 4 bases, and the junction held 15 bases outside the gene matches. Looked up from germline, CDR1 is SEHNR and CDR2 is FQNEAQ (reference sequence). The CDR3 reads CASSSGQGQRLGTGELFF. In nucleotides, the CDR3 is TGTGCCAGCAGCTCCGGGCAGGGACAGCGCTTGGGCACCGGGGAGCTGTTTTTT. Combining the CDR3 with reference TRBV7-9 and TRBJ2-2 gives the whole variable domain DTGVSQNPRHKITKRGQNVTFRCDPISEHNRLYWYRQTLGQGPEFLTYFQNEAQLEKSRLLSDRFSAERPKGSFSTLEIQRTEQGDSAMYLCASSSGQGQRLGTGELFFGEGSRLTVL.

This chain connects TRBV25-1 to TRBJ1-1; tentative D call: TRBD1 (5 bases). Trimming shortened V by 7 bases and J by 4 bases, and 13 bases separated the two germline ends. The CDR3 spans 13 residues. CDR1 MGHDK and CDR2 SYGVNS come from the germline V gene. CDR3: CASTPGAGTEAFF. CDR3 nucleotide sequence: TGTGCCAGCACCCCTGGGGCGGGCACTGAAGCTTTCTTT. The entire variable domain, with the rest obtained from reference TRBV25-1 and TRBJ1-1, is as follows: EADIYQTPRYLVIGTGKKITLECSQTMGHDKMYWYQQDPGMELHLIHYSYGVNSTEKGDLSSESTVSRIRTEHFPLTLESARPSHTSQYLCASTPGAGTEAFFGQGTRLTVV.

This clonotype was recorded only once. The chain recombines TRBV6-2 or TRBV6-3 with TRBJ2-7; D possibly uses TRBD1 or TRBD2 (5 bases each). V lost 6 bases and J 2 bases, leaving 17 bases between the germline ends. Germline V gives CDR1 MNHEY, CDR2 SVGEGT. This CDR3 has 15 amino acids. The CDR3 sequence: CASSRIRDGPYEQYF. The CDR3 DNA sequence: TGTGCCAGCAGCCGAATCCGGGACGGTCCCTACGAGCAGTACTTC.